A single sample gave rise to the 14 T cell receptor beta chains below, sequenced in a study of control samples from healthy donors and cancer patients. Here immunoSEQ multiplex PCR was the method, and the copy in TCRdb shows in-frame clones only, minus some. The table includes tens of thousands of clones, 65% to 85% detected once. Sample: PBMCs. The receptors stem from a man aged 65-85 years with lung cancer.

The CDR3: CASSHRTGTGNNEQFF. The CDR3 nucleotides read TGTGCCAGCAGCCACCGGACCGGGACAGGGAACAATGAGCAGTTCTTC. The chain has TRBV14 and TRBJ2-1; TRBD1 matches at 9 bases. V was pared by 3 bases and J by 5 bases, with 8 bases of the junction left unmatched. The CDR3 length is 16 residues. The V gene's germline CDR1 is SGHDN and CDR2 FVKESK. The full variable domain, with the rest looked up from reference TRBV14 and TRBJ2-1, is EAGVTQFPSHSVIEKGQTVTLRCDPISGHDNLYWYRRVMGKEIKFLLHFVKESKQDESGMPNNRFLAERTGGTYSTLKVQPAELEDSGVYFCASSHRTGTGNNEQFFGPGTRLTVL.

This clone was found once. This sequence joins TRBV9 and TRBJ1-4; 7 bases are a match to TRBD1. Germline CDR1 reads SGDLS; CDR2 reads YYNGEE. This CDR3 spans 14 amino acids. V lost 3 bases to trimming and J lost 4 bases; unmatched junction nucleotides: 3. CDR3 bases: TGTGCCAGCAGCGAGGGACAGCGTAATGAAAAACTGTTTTTT. Translating it yields CASSEGQRNEKLFF.

The J gene is TRBJ2-2, the V gene TRBV7-2, with 9 bases lining up with TRBD2. Germline V gives CDR1 SGHTA, CDR2 FQGNSA. The CDR3 is 15 amino acids. V lost 4 bases and J lost 4; bases outside the gene matches: 4. Written as DNA, the CDR3 is TGTGCCAGCAGCTGGCGGGGGGGCCCCACCGGGGAGCTGTTTTTT. Its protein product is CASSWRGGPTGELFF.

The gene calls are TRBV9 and TRBJ2-2; 16 bases are shared with TRBD2. The germline CDR1 and CDR2 sequences are SGDLS and YYNGEE. This CDR3 is 20 amino acids long. J was trimmed by 4 bases and V by 0 bases; bases with no gene match: 9. The CDR3 is CASSVAPGTSGGAITGELFF. CDR3 DNA sequence: TGTGCCAGCAGCGTAGCACCGGGGACTAGCGGGGGGGCTATCACCGGGGAGCTGTTTTTT. Full variable domain (rest looked up from reference TRBV9 and TRBJ2-2): DSGVTQTPKHLITATGQRVTLRCSPRSGDLSVYWYQQSLDQGLQFLIQYYNGEERAKGNILERFSAQQFPDLHSELNLSSLELGDSALYFCASSVAPGTSGGAITGELFFGEGSRLTVL.

The chain has TRBV15 and TRBJ2-7; the match to TRBD2 covers 10 bases. V lost 4 bases to trimming and J lost 4 bases; unmatched junction nucleotides: 7. The CDR3 is made up of 15 amino acids. Looked up from germline, CDR1 is LNHNV and CDR2 is YYDKDF (reference sequence). In DNA form, the CDR3 reads TGTGCCACCAGCACTAGCGGGGGCGTTCTGTACGAGCAGTACTTC. Amino acid sequence: CATSTSGGVLYEQYF.

This sequence joins TRBV6-1 and TRBJ2-3, with 15 bases fitting TRBD2. CDR3 length: 21 residues. The junction had 14 bases not matched to a gene; V was cut back by 0 bases and J by 4 bases. Germline V gene data show CDR1 as MNHNS and CDR2 as SASEGT. This CDR3 is CASSEATRTSGGAGAADTQYF. CDR3 nucleotides: TGTGCCAGCAGTGAAGCGACCCGGACTAGCGGGGGGGCCGGAGCGGCAGATACGCAGTATTTT.

This clone was seen a few times. The J gene is TRBJ1-1, the V gene TRBV20-1; no definite D call. Germline assignment: CDR1 DFQATT and CDR2 SNEGSKA (reference sequence). Trimming removed 6 bases at V and 0 bases at J, with 5 bases between. The CDR3 consists of 11 residues. The CDR3 region has the DNA TGCAGTGCAGCCTTGAACACTGAAGCTTTCTTT. Its translation: CSAALNTEAFF.

In its sample, this clone was seen a few times. The J gene is TRBJ1-4, the V gene TRBV29-1; a possible D gene is TRBD1 (5 bases). The CDR3 is made up of 14 amino acids. Trimming removed 7 bases from V and 4 bases from J, with 16 bases in between. Germline CDR1 is SQVTM and CDR2 is ANQGSEA. Here the CDR3 DNA reads TGCAGCGCCTCGAGAGGGCAGGGTAATGAAAAACTGTTTTTT. This encodes CSASRGQGNEKLFF.

The chain couples TRBV5-1 to TRBJ1-1; D unresolved. Germline CDR1 is SGHRS and CDR2 is YFSETQ. Trimming took 0 bases from V and 1 from J, leaving 7 bases between them. The CDR3 consists of 14 residues. The CDR3 region has the DNA TGCGCCAGCAGCTTGGCCTTCGGGAACACTGAAGCTTTCTTT. This translates into CASSLAFGNTEAFF.

The rearrangement links TRBV5-1 to TRBJ2-7; a possible D gene is TRBD2 (6 bases). Trimming cost V 3 bases and J 9 bases, with 22 bases left between them. This CDR3 has 15 amino acids. Germline CDR1 and CDR2: SGHRS and YFSETQ. CDR3 coding DNA: TGCGCCAGCAGCTCCGGGGGTTCCCCTCAGGGTGGGCAGTACTTC. Translated, it gives CASSSGGSPQGGQYF.

This clone has a single count. The chain recombines TRBV6-5 with TRBJ1-5; D is possibly TRBD1 (5 bases). V was clipped by 8 bases and J by 3 bases, with 11 bases between them. The CDR3 has 13 amino acids. Germline V gene sequence: CDR1 MNHEY, CDR2 SVGAGI. CDR3 residues: CASGDRYNQPQHF. The CDR3 nucleotides are TGTGCCAGCGGAGACAGATACAATCAGCCCCAGCATTTT.

The gene calls are TRBV5-1 and TRBJ2-2, with a weak D call TRBD1 (5 bases). The germline V gene encodes CDR1 SGHRS and CDR2 YFSETQ. The CDR3 contains 15 residues. With 0 bases removed from V and 3 bases from J, the gap between germline ends came to 9 bases. CDR3 in DNA: TGCGCCAGCAGCTTGGACAGGAGCGACACCGGGGAGCTGTTTTTT. It yields the protein CASSLDRSDTGELFF.

The rearrangement links TRBV20-1 to TRBJ1-6; TRBD1 matches 9 bases. Germline V gives CDR1 DFQATT, CDR2 SNEGSKA (reference sequence). The CDR3 loop spans 14 amino acids. V was pared by 3 bases and J by 9 bases, with 6 bases of the junction left unmatched. Here the CDR3 DNA reads TGCAGTGCTAGTTCCGGGACAGGGCTTTCACCCCTCCACTTT. The encoded protein is CSASSGTGLSPLHF.

The genes are TRBV5-4 and TRBJ1-6, with a possible D match to TRBD1 (5 bases). Trimming stripped 4 bases from V and 7 bases from J, with 15 bases between. The CDR3 consists of 15 residues. Per the germline V gene, CDR1 is SGHNT and CDR2 is YYREEE (reference sequence). The DNA of the CDR3 is TGTGCCAGCAGCGCTTACCGACAGCAAAATTCACCCCTCCACTTT. It codes for CASSAYRQQNSPLHF.